Included here is one T cell receptor beta chain sequence, with context. Antigen: not known. The sample originates from a study of T cell repertoires in cytomegalovirus infection. Each CDR3 protein is one row after TCRdb ran MiXCR on the reads. Of about 770,000 distinct CDR3 sequences in the sample, almost 30% were seen once. The germline V and J ends were trimmed by 3 bases and 8 bases, with 10 bases remaining between them. Germline CDR1 is LNHDA and CDR2 is SQIVND (reference sequence). This CDR3 has 12 residues. This clonotype originated in a human donor in good health (CMV status not recorded). Some clones in this sample may be carry-over from other donors' samples. J is TRBJ1-1 and V is TRBV19; possibly TRBD1 for D (6 bases). The specimen comprised cultured CD8+ T cells from PBMCs, sampled from culture after CMV antigen stimulation. CDR3 region: CASSIGTSEAFF. CDR3 in DNA: TGTGCCAGTAGTATCGGGACAAGCGAAGCTTTCTTT.